What follows is one T cell receptor beta chain and its context. There are a few counts of this clonotype. Its target antigen remains unknown. Base qualities are not recorded, but no much larger clone differs from it by a single base. The source of the sample is a study of patients and donors after allogeneic stem cell transplantation (dated by TCRdb to 2019 to 2021). Library preparation was by RT-PCR. TCRdb shows the sequencer as NextSeq 550. The public reads were reanalyzed by TCRdb: fastp trimming at Q25, MiXCR alignment, in-frame beta chains only. Records with the same CDR3 protein are collapsed into one entry carrying the most frequent genes and DNA. A total of about 230,000 distinct CDR3 sequences appear in this sample, roughly 13% of them only once. The top ten clones comprise under 14% of the sample. V drops 5 bases and J drops 5 bases, leaving 16 bases in between. The CDR3 sequence holds 13 residues, the cysteine and phenylalanine included. Just CDR3 DNA is preserved here, 39 bases in frame from base 1. For CDR1 and CDR2, the germline V gene (reference sequence) lists DFQATT and SNEGSKA.

The rearrangement joined TRBV20-1 to TRBJ2-7; D gene: possibly TRBD2, on 5 matching bases. The sample taken for sequencing was blood, either unsorted or a sorted T cell fraction (not recorded which). This receptor was identified in a human donor who was either an allogeneic HSCT recipient or a stem cell or donor lymphocyte infusion donor (not recorded which). It is not recorded whose cells these are; they may come from a transplant donor. Here the CDR3 is given as CSAAVTGSHEQYF. The DNA is as follows: TGCAGTGCTGCCGTTACGGGATCCCACGAGCAGTACTTC.